This T cell receptor beta chain originates from a study of cytomegalovirus exposure and HLA in healthy donors. About the research overall: A subsequent analysis reported that the 120 or so validation repertoires were produced on the same platform that had also been used for the approximately 710 first-cohort repertoires.

In regard to this clone: Its antigen is not identified.

Germline trimming cut 2 bases from V and 4 bases from J; bases unmatched to any gene: 1. The CDR3 is made up of 14 amino acids. Germline V gives CDR1 SGHNT, CDR2 YYREEE (reference sequence). Overall study findings and caveats: Reportedly, cytomegalovirus status was diagnosed with high sensitivity and specificity. While the bulk of TCR sequences proved rare, some public TCRs turned up in many donors. Researchers counted approximately 160 TCR beta chains as cytomegalovirus-associated.

Using immunoSEQ multiplex PCR, the repertoire was profiled, and TCRdb retains in-frame clones only, with some absent. This sample has roughly 100,000 clones; approximately 90% occur once, and the top ten carry 4% to 4.5%. Sequences were obtained from PBMCs. The sequence came from a woman aged 18-35 years in good health and CMV-seropositive. The chain combines TRBV5-4 with TRBJ1-5; TRBD1 aligns across 9 bases. CDR3 DNA: TGTGCCAGCAGCTTAGGGACAGGGAATCAGCCCCAGCATTTT. Translation gives CASSLGTGNQPQHF.